This T cell receptor (beta chain) was identified in a study of cytomegalovirus exposure and HLA in healthy donors. Study outcomes and limitations: Later genetic work tied a missense DCLRE1C variant to beta-chain V and J trimming.

In its sample, this clone was seen once. Its antigen remains unknown. CDR1 is MNHNY and CDR2 is SVGAGI in the germline V gene (reference sequence). The CDR3 length is 15 residues. The V gene end was trimmed by 9 bases and the J gene end by 3 bases; junction bases not matched to a gene: 11. The PCR contained 60 Vbeta and 13 Jbeta primers. TCRdb's copy holds only in-frame clones and misses some; the assay was immunoSEQ multiplex PCR. Seen here are some 180,000 clones, 77% observed once, and the top ten hold 1.4% to 1.5%. The chain is built from TRBV6-6 and TRBJ2-1; 7 nucleotides align to TRBD2. The receptor's source is a man between 18 and 29 years old in good health and CMV-seronegative. Sequencing input: PBMCs. CDR3 DNA: TGTGCCAGTCACGAGCGGGGTAGGAGCTACAATGAGCAGTTCTTC. As protein: CASHERGRSYNEQFF.